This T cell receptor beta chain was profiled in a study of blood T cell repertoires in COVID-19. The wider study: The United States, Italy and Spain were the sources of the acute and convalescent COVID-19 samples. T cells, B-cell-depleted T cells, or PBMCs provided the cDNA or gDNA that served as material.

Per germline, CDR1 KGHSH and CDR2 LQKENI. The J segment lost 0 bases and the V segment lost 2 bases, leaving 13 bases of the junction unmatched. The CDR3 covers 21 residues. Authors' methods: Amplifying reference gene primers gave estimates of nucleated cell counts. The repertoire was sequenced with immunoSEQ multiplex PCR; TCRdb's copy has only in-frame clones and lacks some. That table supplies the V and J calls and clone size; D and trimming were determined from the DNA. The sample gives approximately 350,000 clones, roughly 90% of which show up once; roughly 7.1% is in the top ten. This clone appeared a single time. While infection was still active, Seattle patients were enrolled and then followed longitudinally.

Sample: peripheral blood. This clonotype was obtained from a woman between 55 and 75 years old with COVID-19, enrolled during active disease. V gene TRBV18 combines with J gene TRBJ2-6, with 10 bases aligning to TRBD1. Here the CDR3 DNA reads TGTGCCAGCTCACCAAGCTTGTACCCGGGACAGGGGATCTCTGGGGCCAACGTCCTGACTTTC. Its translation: CASSPSLYPGQGISGANVLTF.